The 9 T cell receptor beta chains presented below share a single source sample, sequenced in a study of T cells in pancreatic ductal adenocarcinoma. The repertoire was sequenced with immunoSEQ multiplex PCR; TCRdb's copy has only in-frame clones and lacks some. The sample has around 100,000 clones; 90% to 95% are singletons. The selected patients with pancreatic ductal adenocarcinoma had surgery but no neoadjuvant therapy. Source material: PBMCs. The receptors derive from a human donor with pancreatic ductal adenocarcinoma.

This chain connects TRBV21-1 to TRBJ2-3; no check of the table's D call, TRBD2, against the DNA was made. TRBV21-1 is a pseudogene. CDR3 length: 17 amino acids. As DNA, the CDR3 is TGTGCCAGCAGCGTAATAAGGGAGGGAGGGCCGGGAGATACGCAGTATTTT. It translates to CASSVIREGGPGDTQYF.

This clone was found a few times. The chain carries TRBV7-9 and TRBJ1-1, with a weak D call TRBD1 (6 bases). V was clipped by 4 bases and J by 4 bases, with 10 bases between them. This CDR3 comprises 13 residues. Germline lookup yields CDR1 SEHNR and CDR2 FQNEAQ (reference sequence). The CDR3 spells CASSSPGATEAFF. The CDR3 DNA reads as TGTGCCAGCAGCTCCCCAGGGGCCACTGAAGCTTTCTTT.

The CDR3 nucleotides are TGTGCCAGCAGCATCGGACAGGACCAAGAGACCCAGTACTTC. This encodes CASSIGQDQETQYF. V is TRBV5-8 and J is TRBJ2-5, with 7 positions matching TRBD1. There are 14 residues in the CDR3. V trimming: 4 bases; J trimming: 0 bases; junction bases outside the gene matches: 3. Germline loops: CDR1 SGHTS, CDR2 YDEGEE.

The chain employs TRBV19 and TRBJ1-2; the D is unclear. V was shortened by 2 bases and J by 4 bases, with 5 bases between the two germline ends. The germline V gene encodes CDR1 LNHDA and CDR2 SQIVND (reference sequence). The CDR3 is made up of 12 amino acids. The CDR3 DNA is TGTGCCAGTAGTATACACACCTATGGCTACACCTTC. Amino acids: CASSIHTYGYTF.

The rearrangement links TRBV6-1 to TRBJ1-5, with 8 positions matching TRBD1. This CDR3 spans 14 amino acids. In germline, CDR1 is MNHNS, CDR2 SASEGT. After removal of 6 bases from V and 4 bases from J, the junction contained 5 bases not matched to a gene. Written as DNA, the CDR3 is TGTGCCAGCAGAGAACAGGGGGAGAATCAGCCCCAGCATTTT. It is translated as CASREQGENQPQHF.

The rearrangement uses TRBV18 and TRBJ1-1; D not resolved. Germline loops: CDR1 KGHSH, CDR2 LQKENI. V lost 4 bases and J 3 bases, leaving 9 bases between the germline ends. CDR3 length: 13 amino acids. CDR3 sequence reads: CASSQGEDTEAFF. CDR3 DNA sequence: TGTGCCAGCTCACAGGGAGAGGACACTGAAGCTTTCTTT.

The genes are TRBV15 and TRBJ2-1; 13 bases align to TRBD2. CDR3 length equals 14 residues. The J segment lost 8 bases and the V segment lost 8 bases, leaving 6 bases of the junction unmatched. In germline, CDR1 is LNHNV, CDR2 YYDKDF (reference sequence). The CDR3 loop is CATRRTSGSYEQFF. As DNA, the CDR3 is TGTGCCACCCGGCGGACTAGCGGGAGTTATGAGCAGTTCTTC. The variable domain in full, completed from reference TRBV15 and TRBJ2-1, reads DAMVIQNPRYQVTQFGKPVTLSCSQTLNHNVMYWYQQKSSQAPKLLFHYYDKDFNNEADTPDNFQSRRPNTSFCFLDIRSPGLGDTAMYLCATRRTSGSYEQFFGPGTRLTVL.

The chain recombines TRBV28 with TRBJ1-2; D is perhaps TRBD1 (6 bases). The germline V and J ends were trimmed by 10 bases and 1 base, with 19 bases remaining between them. The CDR3 runs 15 residues. Per germline, CDR1 MDHEN and CDR2 SYDVKM. CDR3: CATEGVGGSNYGYTF. The CDR3 nucleotides are TGTGCCACCGAGGGGGTTGGGGGCAGTAACTATGGCTACACCTTC.

The chain joins TRBV23-1 to TRBJ2-7, with 7 bases matching TRBD1. TRBV23-1 is identified as an open reading frame with a role that is uncertain. The CDR3 length is 22 residues. The V and J ends lost 3 bases and 3 bases, in that order; junction bases with no gene match: 29. CDR3 protein: CASSHPGGPTGTEDLPFYEQYF. The CDR3 coding sequence is TGCGCCAGCAGTCACCCTGGGGGCCCAACAGGGACAGAGGATCTCCCTTTCTACGAGCAGTACTTC.